This T cell receptor (beta chain) is from a study of CD8 T cells in Susac syndrome. Random hexamers primed reverse transcription of roughly 0.5 to 1 ug RNA. The authors amplified TCR beta CDR3 across 54 Vbeta and 13 Jbeta using immunoSEQ multiplex PCR. TCRdb recomputed calls from the immunoSEQ multiplex PCR reads with MiXCR, one row per CDR3 protein. The profile shows more than 55,000 distinct CDR3 sequences, 85% to 95% of them singletons. V shed 10 bases, J shed 1 base, and the junction held 4 bases outside the gene matches. Per germline, CDR1 MNHNS and CDR2 SASEGT. There are 14 residues in the CDR3. Negative isolation yielded CD4+ and CD8+ T cells, and FACS enriched TEMRA cells.

The rearrangement links TRBV6-1 to TRBJ2-3; TRBD2 matches at 11 bases. The receptor was derived from a human donor in good health. What was sequenced was CD8+ T cells from PBMCs. The CDR3, as DNA: TGTGCCACCACACTAGCGGGGGGCACAGATACGCAGTATTTT. It translates to CATTLAGGTDTQYF.